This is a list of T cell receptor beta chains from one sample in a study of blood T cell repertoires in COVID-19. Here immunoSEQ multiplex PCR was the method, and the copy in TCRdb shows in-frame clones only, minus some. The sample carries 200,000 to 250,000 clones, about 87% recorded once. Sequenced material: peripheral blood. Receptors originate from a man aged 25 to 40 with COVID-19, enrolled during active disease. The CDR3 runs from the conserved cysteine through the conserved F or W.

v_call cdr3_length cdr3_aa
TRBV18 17 CASSPLELAGGSYEQYF
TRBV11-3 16 CASSLADVQGSEEAFF
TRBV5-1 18 CASSLARGGLSHTDTQYF
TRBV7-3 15 CASSLTPGESYGYTF
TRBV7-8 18 CASSLARGTASANYGYTF
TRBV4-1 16 CASQTNRDRAGYGYTF
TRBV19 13 CASSPGTRRGYTF
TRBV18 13 CASSPGTHHEQYF
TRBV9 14 CASTLGGGNTEAFF
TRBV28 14 CASSSPQGNTEAFF
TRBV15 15 CATSREPGRDNEQFF
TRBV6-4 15 CASSPRDTLTDTQYF
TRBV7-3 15 CASSSNFGLYNEQFF
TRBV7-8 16 CASSLEGQGISYEQYF
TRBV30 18 CAWRNRRGGLAGYNEQFF
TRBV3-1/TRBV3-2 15 CASRDGLAGWNEQFF
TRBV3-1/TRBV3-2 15 CASRPQGGLQYGYTF
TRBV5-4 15 CASTQLAGDYNEQFF
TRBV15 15 CATSREGTGLGELFF
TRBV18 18 CASSPQSLPQEIAYGYTF
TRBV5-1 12 CASSFGTDTQYF
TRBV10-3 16 CAISDSGTRAYNEQFF
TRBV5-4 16 CASSLDLRESTDTQYF
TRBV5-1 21 CASSLPMWLAGGGGLRNEQFF
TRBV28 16 CASSPRRTAITGELFF
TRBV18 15 CASSSGQGSPYEQYF
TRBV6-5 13 CASTGQGDQPQHF
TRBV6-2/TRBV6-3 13 CASSSGGDYGYTF
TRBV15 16 CATSRTFGQGYEKLFF
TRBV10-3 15 CAISPAAGGYNEQFF
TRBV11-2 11 CASSYDNKQFF
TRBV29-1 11 CSARRGTEAFF
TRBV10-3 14 CAIRPGQGASPLHF
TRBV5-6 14 CASSFRQGGGEAFF
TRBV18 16 CASSHRLESSGNTIYF
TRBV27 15 CASFPADRVKDEQFF
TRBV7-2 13 CASSFQEDQPQHF
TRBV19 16 CASSIGAGVYRQPQHF
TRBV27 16 CASSLYGGLRNAEAFF
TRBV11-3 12 CASSRDSGEQYF
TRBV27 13 CASSFSLRGTQYF
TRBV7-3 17 CASNRGPGQDSNQPQHF
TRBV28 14 CASMGDRGLYEQYF
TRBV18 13 CASSPTDIYGYTF
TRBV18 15 CASSPTEGSGQPQHF
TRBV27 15 CASSLRLVGSGELFF
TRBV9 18 CASSVVGRLTTEYNEQFF
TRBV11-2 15 CASSLVVRVTGELFF
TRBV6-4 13 CANPTASTDTQYF
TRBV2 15 CASSLLTGRGLEQYF
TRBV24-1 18 CATTSGQVFTLSYNEQFF
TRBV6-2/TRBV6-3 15 CASSSQTGRGYEQYF